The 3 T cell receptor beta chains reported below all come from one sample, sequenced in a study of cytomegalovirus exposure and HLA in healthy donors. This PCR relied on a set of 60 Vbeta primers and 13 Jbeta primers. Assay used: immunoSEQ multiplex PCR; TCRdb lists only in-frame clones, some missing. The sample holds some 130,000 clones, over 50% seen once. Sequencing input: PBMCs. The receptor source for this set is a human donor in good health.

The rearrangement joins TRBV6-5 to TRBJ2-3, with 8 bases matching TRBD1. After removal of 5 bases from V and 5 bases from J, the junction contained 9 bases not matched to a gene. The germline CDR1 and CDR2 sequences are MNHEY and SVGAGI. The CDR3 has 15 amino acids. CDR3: CASSTARDRLDTQYF. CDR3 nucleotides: TGTGCCAGCAGTACCGCCCGGGACAGGTTAGATACGCAGTATTTT.

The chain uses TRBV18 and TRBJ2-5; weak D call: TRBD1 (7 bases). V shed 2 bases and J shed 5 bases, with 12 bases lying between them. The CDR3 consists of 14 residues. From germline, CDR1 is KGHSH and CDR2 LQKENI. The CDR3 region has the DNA TGTGCCAGCTCACCATTGGCAGGGGGGGAGACCCAGTACTTC. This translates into CASSPLAGGETQYF.

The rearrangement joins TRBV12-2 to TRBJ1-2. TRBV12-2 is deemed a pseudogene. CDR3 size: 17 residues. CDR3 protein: CASRPTTNSGANYGYTF. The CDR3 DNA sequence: TGTGCAAGTCGCCCGACGACTAACTCGGGGGCTAACTATGGCTACACCTTC.